A single sample gave rise to the 20 T cell receptor beta chains below, sequenced in a study of cytomegalovirus exposure and HLA in healthy donors. Researchers ran the PCR with 60 Vbeta and 13 Jbeta primers. Measured with immunoSEQ multiplex PCR; TCRdb has only the in-frame clones, and not every one. The data hold about 190,000 clones, with around 82% observed a single time. The sample consisted of PBMCs. The receptors shown here come from a man in his forties in good health and CMV-seropositive.

The chain combines TRBV6-1 with TRBJ2-7; 9 bases map to TRBD2. CDR3 length: 13 amino acids. V gave up 6 bases and J gave up 4 bases; unmatched junction bases: 4. CDR1 is MNHNS, CDR2 SASEGT, per germline. The CDR3 protein is CASRSSGTYEQYF. As DNA, the CDR3 is TGTGCCAGCAGATCTAGCGGGACATACGAGCAGTACTTC.

V is TRBV10-1 and J is TRBJ2-2; TRBD2 agrees at 10 bases. Trimming removed 2 bases from V and 5 bases from J; junction bases left unmatched: 5. This CDR3 region has 16 residues. CDR1 WNHNN and CDR2 SYGVQD come from the germline V gene (reference sequence). In nucleotides, the CDR3 is TGCGCCAGCAGTGAGGCTAGCGGGAGTCTGACCGGGGAGCTGTTTTTT. This translates into CASSEASGSLTGELFF.

The chain joins TRBV7-6 to TRBJ2-2, with TRBD2 identical over 10 bases. Looked up from germline, CDR1 is SGHVS and CDR2 is FNYEAQ. This CDR3 is 14 amino acids long. Trimming at V came to 7 bases and at J to 7 bases, leaving 6 bases not matched to a gene. CDR3: CASIQREGGGELFF. In DNA form, the CDR3 reads TGTGCCAGCATTCAGCGGGAGGGCGGCGGGGAGCTGTTTTTT.

The chain has TRBV11-3 and TRBJ1-6; D is ambiguous. The germline gives CDR1 SGHNT, CDR2 YENEEA. Trimming stripped 0 bases from V and 10 bases from J, with 7 bases between. The CDR3 has 13 residues. CDR3 coding DNA: TGTGCCAGCAGCTTAGAGGGGAGCTCACCCCTCCACTTT. It codes for CASSLEGSSPLHF.

The genes are TRBV4-3 and TRBJ2-5; TRBD2 aligns across 11 bases. This CDR3 has 16 residues. Germline assignment: CDR1 LGHNA and CDR2 YSLEER. V lost 4 bases and J lost 5; bases outside the gene matches: 9. CDR3 in DNA: TGCGCCAGCAGCCCCTTAGCGGGAGGGCAGGGGGAGACCCAGTACTTC. Translating it yields CASSPLAGGQGETQYF.

The CDR3 region has the DNA TGTGCCAGCAGCTTAGGGGACATCGGGAACACTGAAGCTTTCTTT. This sequence encodes CASSLGDIGNTEAFF. The chain combines TRBV5-4 with TRBJ1-1; D might be TRBD1 (6 bases). With 2 bases removed from V and 1 base from J, the gap between germline ends came to 12 bases. There are 15 residues in the CDR3. The germline V gene encodes CDR1 SGHNT and CDR2 YYREEE (reference sequence).

The chain couples TRBV15 to TRBJ2-7, with 8 positions matching TRBD2. With 3 bases clipped from V and 6 bases from J, the junction kept 13 bases outside the gene matches. The germline CDR1 and CDR2 sequences are LNHNV and YYDKDF (reference sequence). The CDR3 contains 16 residues. The DNA of the CDR3 is TGTGCCACCAGCAGTCGTTTAGCGGGGAGGGCCAGCGAGCAGTACTTC. This sequence encodes CATSSRLAGRASEQYF.

This clone came up once. V is TRBV27 and J is TRBJ2-4, with 8 bases fitting TRBD1. CDR1 MNHEY and CDR2 SMNVEV come from the germline V gene (reference sequence). Trimming at V came to 3 bases and at J to 7 bases, leaving 5 bases not matched to a gene. CDR3 length: 14 amino acids. The CDR3 sequence is CASSFGTGVNIQYF. CDR3 nucleotides: TGTGCCAGCAGTTTCGGGACAGGAGTGAACATTCAGTACTTC.

The CDR3 DNA sequence: TGTGCCAGCAGTTTATGGACAACATCGGATGGCTACACCTTC. It specifies CASSLWTTSDGYTF. The rearrangement uses TRBV28 and TRBJ1-2; no clear D gene. Deletions cut 0 bases from V and 6 bases from J, with 11 bases between. CDR3 size: 14 residues. From germline, CDR1 is MDHEN and CDR2 SYDVKM.

This chain links TRBV19 with TRBJ2-2, with D possibly being TRBD1 (6 bases). Germline V CDR1 and CDR2: LNHDA, SQIVND (reference sequence). The CDR3 is 15 residues long. V was shortened by 8 bases and J by 5 bases, with 18 bases between the two germline ends. This CDR3 reads CASREGDQETGELFF. CDR3 coding DNA: TGTGCCAGTCGAGAGGGGGATCAGGAGACCGGGGAGCTGTTTTTT.

This clone was observed a few times. This chain uses TRBV6-5 with TRBJ2-2; TRBD1 matches at 8 bases. V gave up 2 bases and J gave up 3 bases; unmatched junction bases: 5. CDR1 MNHEY and CDR2 SVGAGI come from the germline V gene. CDR3 length equals 16 residues. CDR3: CASSYGAGGDTGELFF. CDR3 coding DNA: TGTGCCAGCAGTTACGGGGCAGGGGGCGACACCGGGGAGCTGTTTTTT.

CDR3 protein: CASSFGTETGYTF. As DNA, the CDR3 is TGTGCCAGCAGTTTTGGGACAGAAACTGGCTACACCTTC. V is TRBV28 and J is TRBJ1-2; 7 bases are shared with TRBD1. In germline, CDR1 is MDHEN, CDR2 SYDVKM. The V segment lost 3 bases and the J segment 7 bases; nucleotides outside the gene matches: 5. CDR3 length: 13 amino acids.

This clone was counted once. This sequence joins TRBV30 and TRBJ2-3, with 12 positions matching TRBD2. The CDR3 length is 15 residues. Germline CDR1 reads GTSNPN; CDR2 reads SVGIG (reference sequence). J was trimmed by 1 base and V by 5 bases; bases with no gene match: 4. As DNA, the CDR3 is TGTGCCTGGGCTAGCGGGAGGGCGGGCACAGATACGCAGTATTTT. Encoded protein: CAWASGRAGTDTQYF.

This clone has only one observation. V gene TRBV7-2 combines with J gene TRBJ2-7; D is undetermined. This CDR3 comprises 15 residues. The germline V gene encodes CDR1 SGHTA and CDR2 FQGNSA. V gave up 0 bases and J gave up 1 base, with 10 bases separating them. Here the CDR3 reads CASSLAYGPSYEQYF. Written as DNA, the CDR3 is TGTGCCAGCAGCTTAGCTTATGGGCCTTCCTACGAGCAGTACTTC.

This clone came up once. V usage is TRBV6-1 and J usage is TRBJ2-7; 9 bases map to TRBD1. Per germline, CDR1 MNHNS and CDR2 SASEGT. Trimming removed 4 bases from V and 7 bases from J; junction bases left unmatched: 5. The length of the CDR3 is 13 residues. CDR3 nucleotides: TGTGCCAGCAGTGGGGGACAGGGTTGGGAGCAGTACTTC. Its translation is CASSGGQGWEQYF.

This clone was counted once. The chain links TRBV6-6 to TRBJ2-7; TRBD1 agrees at 9 bases. With V trimmed by 6 bases and J by 2 bases, 5 bases remained unmatched. The CDR3 covers 14 residues. The germline CDR1 and CDR2 sequences are MNHNY and SVGAGI (reference sequence). CDR3 DNA sequence: TGTGCCAGCAGGCCGGGGACAGGGACCTACGAGCAGTACTTC. Translation gives CASRPGTGTYEQYF.

J is TRBJ1-1 and V is TRBV19; the match to TRBD1 covers 7 bases. Germline V lookup: CDR1 LNHDA, CDR2 SQIVND (reference sequence). V gave up 5 bases and J gave up 7 bases; unmatched junction bases: 7. This CDR3 is built from 13 residues. CDR3 protein: CASSVQGNGEAFF. The CDR3 DNA reads TGTGCCAGTAGTGTACAGGGGAACGGTGAAGCTTTCTTT.

The chain employs TRBV6-5 and TRBJ2-2; no reliable D call. The V end lost 9 bases, the J end lost 0 bases, and 11 bases lay between the germline ends. This CDR3 is built from 14 residues. CDR1 is MNHEY and CDR2 is SVGAGI in the germline V gene. The CDR3 nucleotides are TGTGCCAGTACTACCCTCTCGAACACCGGGGAGCTGTTTTTT. Protein product: CASTTLSNTGELFF.

The chain joins TRBV6-5 to TRBJ2-5; 8 nucleotides line up with TRBD1. The DNA end is more similar to TRBJ2-7, so the J call may be wrong. This CDR3 has 15 amino acids. Germline values: CDR1 MNHEY, CDR2 SVGAGI. DNA for the CDR3: TGTGCCAGCAGTTCCCCCAGGGGGCGTTCGGACGAGCAGTACTTC. Translating gives CASSSPRGRSDEQYF.

The chain recombines TRBV2 with TRBJ1-1, with D unresolved. CDR3 size: 12 residues. V lost 6 bases to trimming and J lost 7 bases, with 12 bases between them. CDR1 SNHLY and CDR2 FYNNEI come from the germline V gene. The CDR3 loop reads CASSIGSGEAFF. CDR3 DNA sequence: TGTGCCAGCAGCATTGGCTCGGGTGAAGCTTTCTTT.